This paragraph reports one T cell receptor (beta chain). Its antigen is not known. The data originate from a study of cytomegalovirus exposure and HLA in healthy donors. Whole-study results and caveats: One cluster of highly shared sequence variants probably arose as a sequencing artifact. Rarity held for most TCR sequences, but there were some public TCRs that occurred in many donors.

Primers: 60 Vbeta forward and 13 Jbeta reverse. The method was immunoSEQ multiplex PCR; TCRdb's version includes in-frame clones alone and lacks a portion of them. Of roughly 100,000 clones listed, approximately 85% are singletons. The CDR3 contains 15 residues. In germline, CDR1 is MNHEY, CDR2 SVGAGI. V gave up 6 bases and J gave up 2 bases, with 14 bases separating them. This clonotype was sampled from a man under 40 in good health and CMV-seronegative. The sequenced material came from PBMCs. This rearrangement joins TRBV6-5 to TRBJ1-5; tentative D call: TRBD1 (5 bases). CDR3 bases: TGTGCCAGCAGGAGCCGACAGAGTGGCAATCAGCCCCAGCATTTT. This codes for CASRSRQSGNQPQHF.